The 21 T cell receptor beta chains below all came from one sample that was sequenced in a study of blood T cell repertoires in COVID-19. TCRdb keeps only in-frame clones here, not all; method: immunoSEQ multiplex PCR. The sample records about 310,000 clones, about nine tenths being singletons. Specimen: PBMCs or T cells enriched from blood (not recorded which). The receptors were gathered from a woman aged 18-30 years who had recovered from COVID-19.

The CDR3 here is CASSLLGQGPPRETQYF. CDR3 nucleotide sequence: TGTGCCAGCAGCCTACTGGGACAGGGGCCGCCCCGGGAGACCCAGTACTTC. V usage is TRBV5-4 and J usage is TRBJ2-5, with 10 bases matching TRBD1. CDR1 is SGHNT and CDR2 is YYREEE in the germline V gene (reference sequence). Trimming at V came to 4 bases and at J to 5 bases, leaving 14 bases not matched to a gene. The CDR3 runs 17 residues.

The chain is built from TRBV4-3 and TRBJ2-1, with 11 nucleotides matching TRBD2. V shed 2 bases and J 9 bases; nucleotides not matched to a gene: 9. There are 16 residues in the CDR3. CDR1 LGHNA and CDR2 YSLEER come from the germline V gene. The CDR3 region is CASSQIAGGPIGEQFF. The DNA of the CDR3 is TGCGCCAGCAGCCAAATAGCGGGGGGGCCTATTGGTGAGCAGTTCTTC.

V and J are TRBV5-1 and TRBJ2-7, with a possible D match to TRBD1 (6 bases). This CDR3 is built from 15 residues. V was pared by 4 bases and J by 0 bases, with 14 bases between. The germline CDR1 and CDR2 sequences are SGHRS and YFSETQ. The CDR3 DNA reads as TGCGCCAGCAGCCCCAGGGGCCAGAGCTCCTACGAGCAGTACTTC. It yields the protein CASSPRGQSSYEQYF.

This clone has only one observation. The chain uses TRBV6-6 and TRBJ2-7; possibly TRBD1 for D (6 bases). The CDR3 runs 14 residues. Germline loops: CDR1 MNHNY, CDR2 SVGAGI (reference sequence). V was cut by 2 bases and J by 4 bases, with 12 bases left in between. The CDR3: CASSYDRTTYEQYF. CDR3 in DNA: TGTGCCAGCAGTTACGACAGGACGACGTACGAGCAGTACTTC.

Comments on this clone: At one boundary the junction diverges from the germline segment, which might be a read error. J is TRBJ2-3 and V is TRBV15, with 8 bases lining up with TRBD1. The CDR3 loop spans 15 amino acids. Germline V CDR1 and CDR2: LNHNV, YYDKDF (reference sequence). CDR3: CATSRGDRSTDTQYF. The CDR3 coding sequence is TGTGCCACCAGTAGAGGGGACAGGAGCACAGATACGCAGTATTTT.

The chain has TRBV3-1 (or the pseudogene TRBV3-2) and TRBJ1-4; D is undetermined. The germline V gene encodes CDR1 LGHDT and CDR2 YNNKEL (reference sequence). Trimming shortened V by 5 bases and J by 8 bases, and 12 bases separated the two germline ends. The CDR3 has 13 residues. CDR3: CASSGDRREKLFF. For the CDR3, the DNA is TGTGCCAGCAGCGGCGACCGGCGGGAAAAACTGTTTTTT.

The rearrangement uses TRBV5-1 and TRBJ2-1; 8 bases fit TRBD2. After removal of 2 bases from V and 3 bases from J, the junction contained 7 bases not matched to a gene. Germline CDR1 SGHRS, CDR2 YFSETQ. This CDR3 has 16 amino acids. The CDR3 DNA sequence: TGCGCCAGCAGCTTTGACGGGAGGGCTTTCTACAATGAGCAGTTCTTC. This codes for CASSFDGRAFYNEQFF.

The count of this clone is one. This chain uses TRBV5-1 with TRBJ2-3; TRBD2 might be the D (6 bases). Germline V lookup: CDR1 SGHRS, CDR2 YFSETQ. This CDR3 contains 14 residues. Trimming pared 5 bases from V and 6 bases from J, leaving 16 bases between. The CDR3 nucleotides are TGCGCCAGCAGGCCAACCGGCGGGGTGGATACGCAGTATTTT. Its protein product is CASRPTGGVDTQYF.

V is TRBV5-4 and J is TRBJ1-1, with 9 nucleotides matching TRBD1. This CDR3 contains 17 residues. Germline V gene sequence: CDR1 SGHNT, CDR2 YYREEE (reference sequence). Trimming took 3 bases from V and 0 from J; bases not matched to a gene: 9. The CDR3 here is CASSSSGTGWVNTEAFF. CDR3 sequence (DNA): TGTGCCAGCAGCTCCTCCGGGACAGGGTGGGTGAACACTGAAGCTTTCTTT.

The chain recombines TRBV6-5 with TRBJ2-7; the match to TRBD1 covers 8 bases. The V and J ends lost 6 bases and 0 bases, in that order; junction bases with no gene match: 7. Germline lookup yields CDR1 MNHEY and CDR2 SVGAGI. The CDR3 is 15 amino acids. CDR3: CASSHRDRFSYEQYF. For the CDR3, the DNA is TGTGCCAGCAGCCACCGGGACAGGTTCTCCTACGAGCAGTACTTC.

The rearrangement joins TRBV4-3 to TRBJ1-2, with 7 nucleotides matching TRBD1. The germline CDR1 and CDR2 sequences are LGHNA and YSLEER. With V trimmed by 6 bases and J by 5 bases, 9 bases remained unmatched. This CDR3 spans 14 amino acids. The CDR3 coding sequence is TGCGCCAGCAGTAAGGGGGCGCAAGCATATGGCTACACCTTC. Its protein product is CASSKGAQAYGYTF.

J is TRBJ2-3 and V is TRBV24-1; tentative D call: TRBD2 (5 bases). There are 12 residues in the CDR3. V gave up 7 bases and J gave up 4 bases, with 8 bases separating them. CDR1 KGHDR and CDR2 SFDVKD come from the germline V gene. The CDR3 sequence: CATRAEADTQYF. CDR3 in DNA: TGTGCCACCAGGGCGGAGGCAGATACGCAGTATTTT.

The rearrangement links TRBV7-2 to TRBJ1-2; no reliable D call. CDR1 SGHTA and CDR2 FQGNSA come from the germline V gene. This CDR3 comprises 13 residues. V shed 8 bases and J shed 6 bases, with 16 bases lying between them. The DNA for the CDR3 is TGTGCCAGCGCCCGTCCCGGGTGGAATGGCTACACCTTC. This sequence encodes CASARPGWNGYTF.

The chain is built from TRBV2 and TRBJ2-5; 12 bases align to TRBD2. The CDR3 spans 14 residues. Per the germline V gene, CDR1 is SNHLY and CDR2 is FYNNEI. After removal of 8 bases from V and 5 bases from J, the junction contained 6 bases not matched to a gene. The CDR3 sequence is CASPGLAGLETQYF. The DNA of the CDR3 is TGTGCCAGCCCTGGACTAGCGGGGCTGGAGACCCAGTACTTC.

This chain uses TRBV5-6 with TRBJ1-2; TRBD1 is a possible D gene (6 bases). Germline lookup yields CDR1 SGHDT and CDR2 YYEEEE. The CDR3 sequence is 15 residues long. With 3 bases removed from V and 1 base from J, the gap between germline ends came to 13 bases. In nucleotides, the CDR3 is TGTGCCAGCAGCTATTACGGACAGCTTAACTATGGCTACACCTTC. Protein sequence: CASSYYGQLNYGYTF.

The CDR3 DNA follows: TGTGCCAGCAGGAAACGGCGGGGAGACACTGAAGCTTTCTTT. Translation: CASRKRRGDTEAFF. The chain combines TRBV6-5 with TRBJ1-1; no definite D call. Germline assignment: CDR1 MNHEY and CDR2 SVGAGI. There are 14 residues in the CDR3. The ends were cut back, 6 bases at V and 3 bases at J, with 14 bases in the middle.

This clone was seen once. The rearrangement links TRBV15 to TRBJ2-1, with D possibly being TRBD2 (6 bases). In germline, CDR1 is LNHNV, CDR2 YYDKDF (reference sequence). Trimming removed 0 bases from V and 7 bases from J, with 19 bases in between. The CDR3 is made up of 17 amino acids. The CDR3 loop is CATSRELRGGGLNEQFF. The CDR3 DNA sequence: TGTGCCACCAGCAGAGAACTGCGGGGCGGTGGGTTGAATGAGCAGTTCTTC.

The V call is TRBV20-1, the J call TRBJ1-2; D is possibly TRBD1 (5 bases). Between the trimmed V and J ends, which lost 3 bases and 5 bases, there was a span of 10 bases. The CDR3 length is 12 residues. CDR1 is DFQATT, CDR2 SNEGSKA, per germline (reference sequence). CDR3 protein: CSASVQGYGYTF. The CDR3 nucleotides read TGCAGTGCTAGTGTCCAGGGTTATGGCTACACCTTC.

V is TRBV7-9 and J is TRBJ1-6; a weak D match, TRBD1 (5 bases). This CDR3 is 15 amino acids long. Deletions cut 5 bases from V and 9 bases from J, with 17 bases between. Germline-derived CDR1 and CDR2 are SEHNR and FQNEAQ (reference sequence). The CDR3 spells CASSRTSTGGSPLHF. CDR3 DNA sequence: TGTGCCAGCAGCCGGACCTCTACCGGGGGTTCACCCCTCCACTTT.

The gene calls are TRBV19 and TRBJ2-1, with D perhaps TRBD2 (6 bases). Trimming shortened V by 5 bases and J by 6 bases, and 11 bases separated the two germline ends. CDR1 is LNHDA, CDR2 SQIVND, per germline (reference sequence). CDR3 length equals 13 residues. The CDR3 sequence is CASSPAGGNEQFF. In nucleotides, the CDR3 is TGTGCCAGTAGTCCCGCCGGGGGCAATGAGCAGTTCTTC.

The chain links TRBV23-1 to TRBJ1-2, with 7 bases identical to TRBD1. TRBV23-1 has ORF status, its function being uncertain. CDR3 length: 14 amino acids. V lost 3 bases to trimming and J lost 7 bases; unmatched junction nucleotides: 8. DNA for the CDR3: TGCGCCAGCAGTCACTGGCAGGGGGATTGTGGCTACACCTTC. Protein: CASSHWQGDCGYTF.